This TCR beta chain was sequenced during a study of shared clonotypes between healthy human individuals. This clone was seen a few times. Its antigen remains unidentified. Per the germline V gene, CDR1 is SQVTM and CDR2 is ANQGSEA. J was trimmed by 3 bases and V by 7 bases; bases with no gene match: 8. The CDR3 loop spans 13 amino acids. Assay: immunoSEQ multiplex PCR; the TCRdb copy retains only in-frame clones and omits some. The sample carries approximately 240,000 clones, about 69% recorded once. Findings and caveats of the study: Roughly 5% of naive CD4 clonotypes were shared across a handful of donors. Larger estimated richness was generally seen in naive subsets than in memory subsets. Generation probabilities of non-shared clonotypes were lower (relative to those shared by all four donors).

Sequencing was performed on memory CD4+ T cells sorted from blood. Stated subset: CD45RA-negative fraction. The rearrangement joins TRBV29-1 to TRBJ2-7; 8 bases are a match to TRBD2. The sequence was obtained from a young man in good health. CDR3 sequence reads: CSARGGKNYEQYF. CDR3 DNA sequence: TGCAGCGCACGGGGGGGAAAAAACTACGAGCAGTACTTC.